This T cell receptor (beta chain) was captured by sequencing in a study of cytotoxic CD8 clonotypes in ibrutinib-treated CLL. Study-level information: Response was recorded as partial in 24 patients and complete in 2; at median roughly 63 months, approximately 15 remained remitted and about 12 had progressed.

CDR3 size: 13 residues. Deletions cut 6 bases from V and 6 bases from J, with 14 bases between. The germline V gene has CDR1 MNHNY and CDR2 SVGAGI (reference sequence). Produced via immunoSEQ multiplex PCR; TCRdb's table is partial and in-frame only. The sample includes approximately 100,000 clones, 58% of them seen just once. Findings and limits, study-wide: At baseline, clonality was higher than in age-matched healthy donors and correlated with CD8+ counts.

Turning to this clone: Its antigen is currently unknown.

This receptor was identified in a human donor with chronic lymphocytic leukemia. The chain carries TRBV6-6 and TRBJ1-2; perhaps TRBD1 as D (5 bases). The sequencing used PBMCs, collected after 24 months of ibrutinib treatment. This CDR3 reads CASRTRVEDGYTF. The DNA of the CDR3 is TGTGCCAGCAGGACCAGGGTAGAGGATGGCTACACCTTC.